This T cell receptor beta chain was profiled in a study of shared clonotypes between healthy human individuals. On the study more broadly: Each donor's CD8 memory used one plate, CD8 naive two, each CD4 subset three. General study results and limits: Shared clonotypes: approximately 4.5% naive CD4, around 3.5% naive CD8, about 2.4% memory CD4, over 0.3% memory CD8.

The method was immunoSEQ multiplex PCR; TCRdb's version includes in-frame clones alone and lacks a portion of them. The sample has over a million clones; around 78% are singletons. Regarding this clone: Its target is not known. The same CDR3 is also encoded by other DNA sequences in this sample.

Germline V gene sequence: CDR1 LNHDA, CDR2 SQIVND (reference sequence). The length of the CDR3 is 13 residues. Deletions cut 5 bases from V and 5 bases from J, with 12 bases between. The TCR comes from a young man in good health. Some clones in this sample may be carry-over from other donors' samples. The specimen sequenced was memory CD4+ T cells from PBMCs. Regarding subset: CD45RA-negative fraction. V usage is TRBV19 and J usage is TRBJ1-1; D gene ambiguous. DNA for the CDR3: TGTGCCAGTAGTGTCCGGGAGAATACTGAAGCTTTCTTT. Translating it yields CASSVRENTEAFF.